The rows below give T cell receptor beta chains drawn from one sample of a study of T cell responses to AZD1222 COVID-19 vaccine. Profiled with immunoSEQ multiplex PCR; TCRdb holds only in-frame clones, not every one. Of 35,000 to 45,000 clones listed, around 80% are singletons. The input for sequencing was peripheral blood, taken on day 0 of AZD1222 vaccination. The receptors originated from an adult in good health. Each CDR3 is given with its conserved first and last residue. D genes are given only for firm matches. Size is omitted from some rows. Given values are once, few, many or a class for expanded clones.

clone_size,j_call,d_call,v_call,cdr3_length,cdr3_aa,cdr3_nt
NA,TRBJ1-2,NA,TRBV5-6,13,CASSPDIYSGYTF,TGTGCCAGCAGCCCGGACATATACAGCGGCTACACCTTC
NA,TRBJ1-5,NA,TRBV7-9,14,CASSLGNSNQPQHF,TGTGCCAGCAGTTTGGGGAATAGCAATCAGCCCCAGCATTTT
NA,TRBJ2-5,TRBD2,TRBV29-1,15,CSVEPAGLGGGTQYF,TGCAGCGTTGAACCCGCGGGACTGGGCGGGGGGACCCAGTACTTC
NA,TRBJ1-1,NA,TRBV5-5,15,CASSFSPKGQTEAFF,TGTGCCAGCAGCTTCTCCCCTAAGGGTCAGACTGAAGCTTTCTTT
few,TRBJ2-1,TRBD2,TRBV27,18,CASSFRLRGGSSYNEQFF,TGTGCCAGCAGTTTCCGGCTCCGCGGGGGGAGCTCCTACAATGAGCAGTTCTTC
NA,TRBJ1-1,TRBD1,TRBV5-5,16,CASSRSDRVWNTEAFF,TGTGCCAGCAGCAGATCGGACAGGGTTTGGAACACTGAAGCTTTCTTT
NA,TRBJ1-2,TRBD1,TRBV6-1,15,CASSEGTGRNYGYTF,TGTGCCAGCAGTGAGGGGACAGGGAGAAACTATGGCTACACCTTC
NA,TRBJ2-5,NA,TRBV18,14,CASSPPAVQETQYF,TGTGCCAGCTCACCACCGGCAGTCCAAGAGACCCAGTACTTC
few,TRBJ2-1,TRBD2,TRBV5-1,16,CASSWISGGSYNEQFF,TGCGCCAGCAGCTGGATTAGCGGGGGCTCCTACAATGAGCAGTTCTTC
NA,TRBJ1-1,NA,TRBV27,13,CASSYAGNTEAFF,TGTGCCAGCAGTTATGCAGGGAACACTGAAGCTTTCTTT
once,TRBJ1-4,NA,TRBV5-4,15,CASNRWGATNEKLFF,TGTGCCAGCAATAGGTGGGGTGCAACTAATGAAAAACTGTTTTTT
NA,TRBJ2-2,NA,TRBV7-2,15,CASSTSRGDTGELFF,TGTGCCAGCAGCACATCCAGAGGGGACACCGGGGAGCTGTTTTTT
NA,TRBJ1-2,NA,TRBV9,15,CASSVLPGESYGYTF,TGTGCCAGCAGCGTCCTCCCAGGGGAGAGCTATGGCTACACCTTC
NA,TRBJ2-1,NA,TRBV7-9,12,CASSRGITEQFF,TGTGCCAGCAGTCGCGGAATCACTGAGCAGTTCTTC
NA,TRBJ1-3,NA,TRBV30,13,CAWSRGTGNTIYF,TGTGCCTGGAGCAGAGGAACTGGAAACACCATATATTTT
NA,TRBJ1-2,NA,TRBV27,14,CASSLSMGNYGYTF,TGTGCCAGCAGTTTATCCATGGGGAACTATGGCTACACCTTC
NA,TRBJ1-2,NA,TRBV19,14,CASSPLGGNYGYTF,TGTGCCAGTAGCCCCCTAGGGGGGAACTATGGCTACACCTTC
NA,TRBJ1-5,NA,TRBV6-1,14,CASSLITQGSPQHF,TGTGCCAGCAGTCTAATTACCCAGGGATCTCCCCAGCATTTT
NA,TRBJ1-6,TRBD1,TRBV5-1,17,CASSLASGTGSNSPLHF,TGCGCCAGCAGCTTGGCCTCCGGGACAGGGTCCAATTCACCCCTCCACTTT
NA,TRBJ1-1,NA,TRBV19,12,CASSLGNTEAFF,TGTGCCAGTAGTTTGGGGAACACTGAAGCTTTCTTT
few,TRBJ2-1,TRBD2,TRBV4-2,16,CASSKSGTSGGNEQFF,TGTGCCAGCAGCAAAAGCGGGACTAGCGGGGGTAATGAGCAGTTCTTC
NA,TRBJ1-2,TRBD1,TRBV6-2/TRBV6-3,15,CASSYSDRGGDGYTF,TGTGCCAGCAGTTACTCGGACAGGGGAGGGGATGGCTACACCTTC
NA,TRBJ1-4,NA,TRBV10-3,13,CAISDSGEEKLFF,TGTGCCATCAGTGATTCAGGGGAAGAAAAACTGTTTTTT
NA,TRBJ1-1,TRBD1,TRBV9,14,CASSEGQGRTEAFF,TGTGCCAGCAGCGAGGGACAGGGGCGCACTGAAGCTTTCTTT
NA,TRBJ1-5,NA,TRBV29-1,13,CSVAWGVGQPQHF,TGCAGCGTTGCATGGGGGGTAGGTCAGCCCCAGCATTTT
NA,TRBJ1-2,NA,TRBV24-1,13,CATSDLHTYGYTF,TGTGCCACCAGTGATTTGCACACCTATGGCTACACCTTC
NA,TRBJ1-3,NA,TRBV7-2,13,CASTLNSGNTIYF,TGTGCCAGCACCCTGAACTCTGGAAACACCATATATTTT
NA,TRBJ1-5,NA,TRBV2,15,CASSELGAGNQPQHF,TGTGCCAGCAGTGAACTGGGGGCGGGCAATCAGCCCCAGCATTTT
NA,TRBJ1-3,TRBD1,TRBV19,15,CASSQGASSGNTIYF,TGTGCCAGTTCACAGGGGGCCAGCTCTGGAAACACCATATATTTT
NA,TRBJ1-2,NA,TRBV18,17,CASSPSGAAKANYGYTF,TGTGCCAGCTCACCATCAGGGGCTGCCAAAGCTAACTATGGCTACACCTTC
NA,TRBJ1-6,NA,TRBV28,16,CASSLVSDGYNSPLHF,TGTGCCAGCAGTTTAGTCTCGGACGGTTATAATTCACCCCTCCACTTT